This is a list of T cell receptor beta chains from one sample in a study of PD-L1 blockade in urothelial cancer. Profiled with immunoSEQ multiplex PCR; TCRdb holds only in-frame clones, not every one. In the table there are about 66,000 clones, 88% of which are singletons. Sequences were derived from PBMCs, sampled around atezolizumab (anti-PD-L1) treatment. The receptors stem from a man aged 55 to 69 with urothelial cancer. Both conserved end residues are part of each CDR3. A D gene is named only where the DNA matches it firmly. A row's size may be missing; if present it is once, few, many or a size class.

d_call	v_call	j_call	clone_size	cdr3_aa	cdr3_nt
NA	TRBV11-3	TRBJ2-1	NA	CASSFQGRNEQFF	TGTGCCAGCAGCTTTCAAGGGAGGAATGAGCAGTTCTTC
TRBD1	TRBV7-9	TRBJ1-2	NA	CASSPGQAVYGYTF	TGTGCCAGCAGCCCGGGACAGGCTGTCTATGGCTACACCTTC
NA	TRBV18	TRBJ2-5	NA	CASSSGGVQETQYF	TGTGCCAGCTCATCCGGGGGAGTCCAAGAGACCCAGTACTTC
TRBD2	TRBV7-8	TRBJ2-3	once	CASSLSSNGGLAGLTGQYF	TGTGCCAGCAGCTTATCGTCTAACGGCGGACTAGCGGGATTAACAGGGCAGTATTTT
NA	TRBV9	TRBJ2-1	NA	CASSGAAGHNEQFF	TGTGCCAGCAGCGGAGCAGCTGGGCACAATGAGCAGTTCTTC
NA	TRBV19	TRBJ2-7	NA	CASSIADTSSYEQYF	TGTGCCAGTAGTATCGCCGACACTAGCTCCTACGAGCAGTACTTC
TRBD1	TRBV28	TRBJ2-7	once	CASSSHRGPYEQYF	TGTGCCAGCAGTTCTCACAGGGGGCCCTACGAGCAGTACTTC
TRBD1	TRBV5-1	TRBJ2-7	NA	CASSPGTVSYEQYF	TGCGCCAGCAGCCCCGGGACAGTCTCCTACGAGCAGTACTTC
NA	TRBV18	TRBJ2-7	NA	CASSRAGSYEQYF	TGTGCCAGCTCGCGGGCGGGTTCCTACGAGCAGTACTTC
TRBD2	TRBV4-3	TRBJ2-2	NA	CASSQDGRGPGELFF	TGCGCCAGCAGCCAAGACGGGAGGGGTCCCGGGGAGCTGTTTTTT
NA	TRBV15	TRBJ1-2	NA	CATSSRLGVNYGYTF	TGTGCCACCAGCAGTCGCCTAGGGGTGAACTATGGCTACACCTTC
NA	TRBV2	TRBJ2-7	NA	CASSDRSTEYEQYF	TGTGCCAGCAGTGATAGGAGTACTGAGTACGAGCAGTACTTC
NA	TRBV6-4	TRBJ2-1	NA	CASSGAIGEQFF	TGTGCCAGCAGTGGGGCAATTGGGGAGCAGTTCTTC
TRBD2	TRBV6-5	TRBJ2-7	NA	CASSPDLAVYEQYF	TGTGCCAGCAGTCCGGACCTAGCGGTCTACGAGCAGTACTTC
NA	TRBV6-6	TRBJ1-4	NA	CASSYSGASNEKLFF	TGTGCCAGCAGTTACTCAGGGGCCTCTAATGAAAAACTGTTTTTT
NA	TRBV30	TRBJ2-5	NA	CAWSLQETQYF	TGTGCCTGGAGTTTACAAGAGACCCAGTACTTC
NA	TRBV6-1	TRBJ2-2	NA	CASSVEGPGELFF	TGTGCCAGCAGTGTCGAGGGTCCCGGGGAGCTGTTTTTT
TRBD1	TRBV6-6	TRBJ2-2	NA	CASSPQGYTGELFF	TGTGCCAGCAGTCCACAGGGGTACACCGGGGAGCTGTTTTTT
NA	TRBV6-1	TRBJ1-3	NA	CASSPGQSVRNTIYF	TGTGCCAGCAGTCCAGGACAGTCGGTTAGAAACACCATATATTTT
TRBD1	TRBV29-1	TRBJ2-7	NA	CSVSDRGLFEQYF	TGCAGCGTTTCTGACAGGGGTCTCTTCGAGCAGTACTTC
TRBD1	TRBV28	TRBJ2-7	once	CASSAMGQGSYEQYF	TGTGCCAGCAGCGCGATGGGACAGGGGTCGTACGAGCAGTACTTC
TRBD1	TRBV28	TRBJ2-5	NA	CASSSTGSAVQYF	TGTGCCAGCAGCTCGACAGGGTCTGCGGTCCAGTACTTC
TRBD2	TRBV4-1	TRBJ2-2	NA	CASSQSGGGTGELFF	TGCGCCAGCAGCCAGAGCGGGGGGGGCACCGGGGAGCTGTTTTTT
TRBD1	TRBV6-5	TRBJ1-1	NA	CASSYSGDSTEAFF	TGTGCCAGCAGTTACTCAGGGGACAGCACTGAAGCTTTCTTT
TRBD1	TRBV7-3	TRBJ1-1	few	CASSQGENTEAFF	TGTGCCAGCAGCCAGGGGGAGAACACTGAAGCTTTCTTT
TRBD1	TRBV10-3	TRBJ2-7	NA	CAIRPGTGSSYEQYF	TGTGCCATCAGGCCCGGGACAGGGAGCTCCTACGAGCAGTACTTC